This TCR beta chain was sequenced in a study of blood T cell repertoires in COVID-19. Study summary: Whether acute or convalescent, the COVID-19 samples came from the United States, Italy and Spain.

Authors' methods: Estimates of nucleated cell counts were drawn from the amplification of reference gene primers. The table came from immunoSEQ multiplex PCR; TCRdb's copy has only in-frame clones and leaves some out. V, J and clone size derive from that table, while D and trimming were established from the DNA sequence. The sample lists over 200,000 clones, about 86% occurring once. With 6 bases clipped from V and 1 base from J, the junction kept 21 bases outside the gene matches. Germline loops: CDR1 MNHNY, CDR2 SVGAGI (reference sequence). The CDR3 runs 20 residues. The sequenced sample consisted of peripheral blood. The genes are TRBV6-6 and TRBJ1-2; 9 bases agree with TRBD1. This TCR was recovered from a man younger than 30 with active or convalescent COVID-19. The CDR3 coding sequence is TGTGCCAGCAGCGCTGCCTCGATGGGACAGGGAATTAAGTTTAACTATGGCTACACCTTC. Amino acid sequence: CASSAASMGQGIKFNYGYTF.